This record covers a single T cell receptor beta chain. Its specific antigen is unknown. Base qualities are not provided; no much larger clone lies one nucleotide away. This specimen belongs to a study of blood T cell repertoires in COVID-19 (dated by TCRdb to the early 2020s). About the study as a whole: Samples from collaborators originated in the United States, Italy and Spain and spanned both the acute and convalescent phases of COVID-19. The material from the prospective study consisted of cDNA or gDNA derived from T cells, B-cell-depleted T cells, or PBMCs. The sample metadata nearly always contained a de-identified subject ID, COVID-19 status, age in years and sex. Deeply sampled blood TCRbeta repertoires from subjects exposed to, actively infected with, or recovered from COVID-19 were included in the dataset. Where available, HLA class I and class II types were taken from metadata supplied by the sample provider and were not determined by assay-based typing. The repertoires were made available in a free public database intended to serve as a resource for research on the immune response to SARS-CoV-2. Samples came from the ongoing ImmuneRACE study (first 160 participants) plus 1,254 subjects from 6 global collaborators.

At one collaborating source in Seattle, patients were enrolled during active infection and were followed longitudinally through the course of disease. Collaborating institutions collected whole blood in K2EDTA tubes following their own protocols. Collaborator samples were shipped for TCRbeta analysis as frozen whole blood, isolated PBMCs, or DNA extracted from either sample type. TCRbeta CDR3 regions were amplified from genomic DNA using the immunoSEQ Assay, a bias-controlled multiplex PCR. The paper's data handling went like this. Nucleated cell counts per sample were estimated from amplification of reference gene primers within the assay. To quantify the absolute abundance of each unique TCRbeta CDR3 rearrangement, sequence reads were collapsed and filtered. For each sample, productive Simpson clonality was calculated as the square root of Simpson's diversity index across productive rearrangements. TCRdb took over this immuneACCESS table, retaining in-frame rearrangements with V and J assigned. Such tables are incomplete; in checked studies, under half of the missing clones stem from an unresolved V gene, and the remainder is unexplained. Clone size and V and J calls were adopted from that table, with D and trimming inferred from the DNA. The sample has some 350,000 clones on record, about 89% of them singletons. The ten largest clones represent around 2.8% of the sample.

From the cysteine through the phenylalanine, the CDR3 covers 14 amino acids. CDR3 DNA is the only sequence kept; it has 42 bases, read in frame from the first base. V is shortened by 4 bases, J by 2 bases, and the region joining them spans 13 bases. CDR1 is given as SGHDT and CDR2 as YYEEEE, both from the germline V gene. What the work shows at the level of the full study, not this receptor alone: The amount of clinical and demographic metadata varied by source and participant and was provided uncurated.

The source of this sequence is a woman in her 30s with COVID-19, enrolled during active disease. Rearrangement joined TRBV5-6 to TRBJ2-7; the D gene is perhaps TRBD2, from 5 matching bases. Sequencing was done on a sample of peripheral blood. Read as DNA, the sequence is TGTGCCAGCAGCGGGATACTAGTTGCCTACGAGCAGTACTTC. This sequence encodes CASSGILVAYEQYF. The CDR3 plus the reference TRBV5-6 and TRBJ2-7 genes for the other parts give the full variable domain: DAGVTQSPTHLIKTRGQQVTLRCSPKSGHDTVSWYQQALGQGPQFIFQYYEEEERQRGNFPDRFSGHQFPNYSSELNVNALLLGDSALYLCASSGILVAYEQYFGPGTRLTVT.